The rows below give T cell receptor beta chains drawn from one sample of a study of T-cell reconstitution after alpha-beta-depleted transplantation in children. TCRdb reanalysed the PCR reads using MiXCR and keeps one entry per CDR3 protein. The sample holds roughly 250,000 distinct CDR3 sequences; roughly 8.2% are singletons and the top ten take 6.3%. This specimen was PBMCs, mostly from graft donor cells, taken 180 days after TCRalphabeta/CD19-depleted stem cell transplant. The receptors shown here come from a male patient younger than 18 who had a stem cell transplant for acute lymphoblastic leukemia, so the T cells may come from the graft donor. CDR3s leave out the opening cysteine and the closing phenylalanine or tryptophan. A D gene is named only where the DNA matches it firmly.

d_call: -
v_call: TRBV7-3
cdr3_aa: ASSPRAGIDNEQF

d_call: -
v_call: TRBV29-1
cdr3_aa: SVNTRESNTQY

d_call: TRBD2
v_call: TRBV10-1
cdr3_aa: ASSESRLAGNNEQF

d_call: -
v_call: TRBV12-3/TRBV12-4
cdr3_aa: ASSPRSYEQY

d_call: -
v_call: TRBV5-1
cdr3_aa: ASSLDGTGNEKLF

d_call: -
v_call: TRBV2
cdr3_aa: ASSEVAQGETQY

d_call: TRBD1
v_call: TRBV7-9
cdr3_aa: ASSSPLGQGGTDTQY

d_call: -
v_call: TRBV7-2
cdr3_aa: ASSPALTWGNSPLH

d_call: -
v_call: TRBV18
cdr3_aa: ASSPPVREQF

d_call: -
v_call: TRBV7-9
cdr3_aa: ASSPPDPTQY

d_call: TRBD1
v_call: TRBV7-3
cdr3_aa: ASSSTDGQGDTQY

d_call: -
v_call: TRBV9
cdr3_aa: ASSVDGRGIDEQF

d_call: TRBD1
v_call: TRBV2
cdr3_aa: AFRGGQGAANTEAF

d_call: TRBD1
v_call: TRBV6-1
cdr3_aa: ASTPGTGLLEQY

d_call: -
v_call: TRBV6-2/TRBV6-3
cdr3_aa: ASSYSGGLEQY

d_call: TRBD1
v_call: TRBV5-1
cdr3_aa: ASSHRDRTYEQY

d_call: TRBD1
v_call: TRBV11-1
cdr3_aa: ASSLARGQGARNTGELF

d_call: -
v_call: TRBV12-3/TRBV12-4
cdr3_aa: ASTHSWGARIIRRNTIY

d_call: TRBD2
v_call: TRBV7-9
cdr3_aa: ASSLRLAGGHNEQF

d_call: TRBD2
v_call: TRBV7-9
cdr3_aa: ASSLGAGMESYNEQF

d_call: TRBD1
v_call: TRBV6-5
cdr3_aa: ASRRTGTGDNQPQH

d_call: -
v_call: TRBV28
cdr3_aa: ASSLLGLTYEQY

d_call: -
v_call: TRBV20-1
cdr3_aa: SARDSAGRGYT

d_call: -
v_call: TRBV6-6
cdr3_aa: ASRRLVETQY

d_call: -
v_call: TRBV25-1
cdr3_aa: ASSFGGVETQY

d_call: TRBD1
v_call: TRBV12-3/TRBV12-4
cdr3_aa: ASTSGQGGMNTEAF

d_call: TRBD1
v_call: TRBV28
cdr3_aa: ASRLSSGTVQNIQY